The 10 T cell receptor beta chains given below trace back to one sample, sequenced in a study of blood T cell repertoires in COVID-19 (dated by TCRdb to about 2020). Libraries came from the immunoSEQ multiplex PCR assay. Held by TCRdb, this immuneACCESS table contains in-frame sequences only and omits some clones. Under half of the omission traces to an unresolved V gene where checked; the cause of the rest is unknown. This sample holds tens of thousands of clones; 85% to 90% were observed only once. The ten most abundant clones make up roughly 3.2% of the sample. The material sequenced was peripheral blood. The receptors were gathered from a man aged 45-65 years with active COVID-19.

The rearrangement links TRBV7-9 to TRBJ2-5; 9 bases line up with TRBD1. With 7 bases clipped from V and 5 bases from J, the junction kept 5 bases outside the gene matches. CDR1 SEHNR and CDR2 FQNEAQ come from the germline V gene (reference sequence). The CDR3 loop spans 13 amino acids. The CDR3 DNA follows: TGTGCCAGCACCGGACAGGGGTCGGAGACCCAGTACTTC. Amino acids: CASTGQGSETQYF.

The CDR3 loop reads CASSDLGTGNPDTQYF. For the CDR3, the DNA is TGTGCCAGCAGTGACCTAGGAACAGGGAACCCAGATACGCAGTATTTT. This rearrangement joins TRBV6-4 to TRBJ2-3; D possibly corresponds to TRBD1 (6 bases). Trimming cost V 2 bases and J 4 bases, with 16 bases left between them. Germline V gene data show CDR1 as MRHNA and CDR2 as SNTAGT. The CDR3 has 16 amino acids.

The V gene is TRBV5-1, the J gene TRBJ2-3, with 8 nucleotides matching TRBD2. Germline values: CDR1 SGHRS, CDR2 YFSETQ. The CDR3 has 16 amino acids. The trim removed 4 bases at V and 1 base at J, leaving 8 bases unmatched. In DNA, the CDR3 is TGCGCCAGCAGCGTTGACCCAGCGGGGGGCACAGATACGCAGTATTTT. Encoded protein: CASSVDPAGGTDTQYF. The full variable domain, completed using reference TRBV5-1 and TRBJ2-3, is KAGVTQTPRYLIKTRGQQVTLSCSPISGHRSVSWYQQTPGQGLQFLFEYFSETQRNKGNFPGRFSGRQFSNSRSEMNVSTLELGDSALYLCASSVDPAGGTDTQYFGPGTRLTVL.

The CDR3 loop is CASSLGQWGGYEQYF. Written as DNA, the CDR3 is TGTGCCAGCAGCTTGGGGCAGTGGGGGGGCTACGAGCAGTACTTC. The V and J genes are TRBV5-5 and TRBJ2-7; 7 bases fit TRBD2. Germline trimming cut 0 bases from V and 3 bases from J; bases unmatched to any gene: 6. This CDR3 has 15 amino acids. The germline CDR1 and CDR2 sequences are SGHKS and YYEKEE (reference sequence).

The genes are TRBV10-3 and TRBJ1-1, with D maybe TRBD1 (5 bases). The CDR3 spans 17 residues. The germline gives CDR1 ENHRY, CDR2 SYGVKD. Trimming pared 4 bases from V and 4 bases from J, leaving 22 bases between. CDR3 sequence (DNA): TGTGCCATCAGTGCCGTGAATCCGGGCAAAGGGGTCACTGAAGCTTTCTTT. Residues: CAISAVNPGKGVTEAFF.

The gene calls are TRBV6-1 and TRBJ1-5; 10 nucleotides line up with TRBD1. The trim removed 3 bases at V and 4 bases at J, leaving 6 bases unmatched. The CDR3 extends over 16 amino acids. From germline, CDR1 is MNHNS and CDR2 SASEGT. Here the CDR3 reads CASSEVRQGANQPQHF. CDR3 coding DNA: TGTGCCAGCAGTGAGGTGAGACAGGGGGCGAATCAGCCCCAGCATTTT.

The chain uses TRBV4-2 and TRBJ2-7; tentative D call: TRBD2 (7 bases). Germline lookup yields CDR1 LGHNA and CDR2 YNFKEQ. The V end lost 0 bases, the J end lost 2 bases, and 14 bases lay between the germline ends. This CDR3 region has 16 residues. Written as DNA, the CDR3 is TGTGCCAGCAGCCAAGAAGGGGGGGATCTGGCCTACGAGCAGTACTTC. Amino acid sequence: CASSQEGGDLAYEQYF.

J is TRBJ1-2 and V is TRBV27; D is undetermined. The germline V gene encodes CDR1 MNHEY and CDR2 SMNVEV (reference sequence). This CDR3 spans 13 amino acids. Deletions cut 4 bases from V and 8 bases from J, with 14 bases between. This CDR3 is CASSYGGAVGYTF. Written as DNA, the CDR3 is TGTGCCAGCAGTTACGGAGGCGCTGTGGGCTACACCTTC.

In its sample, this clone was seen once. V and J are TRBV29-1 and TRBJ2-7; TRBD1 matches at 8 bases. The CDR3 has 14 residues. V shed 5 bases, J shed 1 base, and the junction held 7 bases outside the gene matches. In germline, CDR1 is SQVTM, CDR2 ANQGSEA. The chain's CDR3 is CSVRTGGGSYEQYF. In DNA form, the CDR3 reads TGCAGCGTTAGAACAGGGGGAGGTTCCTACGAGCAGTACTTC.

The rearrangement links TRBV7-3 to TRBJ2-5, with D hard to call. The CDR3 is made up of 14 amino acids. The ends were cut back, 4 bases at V and 5 bases at J, with 14 bases in the middle. Germline values: CDR1 SGHTA, CDR2 FQGTGA. DNA of the CDR3: TGTGCCAGCAGCTCCGAGACGACTCGGGAGACCCAGTACTTC. This codes for CASSSETTRETQYF.